This T cell receptor (beta chain) came from a study of T cell responses to AZD1222 COVID-19 vaccine. Broader study findings: Without day 14 samples, only post-peak T cell repertoires were studied.

V trimming: 6 bases; J trimming: 3 bases; junction bases outside the gene matches: 6. The CDR3 runs to 14 residues. Per germline, CDR1 MNHEY and CDR2 SMNVEV (reference sequence). Clones were read by immunoSEQ multiplex PCR, and TCRdb kept only the in-frame ones, dropping some. The sample holds 95,000 to 130,000 clones; about 92% are singletons and the top ten take approximately 3.1%. As regards this clone: Its antigen is undetermined.

V usage is TRBV27 and J usage is TRBJ2-7; 9 nucleotides line up with TRBD1. This receptor was identified in an adult in good health. Sample: peripheral blood, taken on day 0 of AZD1222 vaccination. CDR3 sequence (DNA): TGTGCCAGCAGCCACGGGACAGGGAGCTACGAGCAGTACTTC. Translating it yields CASSHGTGSYEQYF.